This T cell receptor (beta chain) was profiled in a study of neoadjuvant anti-PD-1 for oral cavity cancer. Study details: Patients without progression received a fourth nivolumab dose around day 43, then surgical resection on days 50-56.

This clone came up once. Its antigen remains unknown. Patients had HPV-negative, locally advanced oral cavity squamous cell carcinoma. The assay was immunoSEQ multiplex PCR, and TCRdb's table has in-frame clones only and misses some. The sample carries about 14,000 clones, 70% recorded once. Notes on the study in general: Each response group had just a few patients in TCR analyses.

Germline CDR1 and CDR2: MNHNS and SASEGT. This CDR3 is built from 14 residues. With V trimmed by 4 bases and J by 4 bases, 4 bases remained unmatched. This receptor was identified in a person between 40 and 80 years old with oral cavity squamous cell carcinoma. The sample here was PBMCs, taken before nivolumab (anti-PD-1) treatment. The rearrangement links TRBV6-1 to TRBJ1-2; TRBD1 aligns across 9 bases. The CDR3 nucleotides read TGTGCCAGCAGTGCTCGGGGACAGGGCTATGGCTACACCTTC. This translates into CASSARGQGYGYTF.